The 25 T cell receptor beta chains presented below share a single source sample, sequenced in a study of control samples from healthy donors and cancer patients. Clones were sequenced by immunoSEQ multiplex PCR, and TCRdb holds only the in-frame ones, with some missing. The sample records about 150,000 clones, 85% to 95% being singletons. Sequencing was performed on blood. The receptors derive from a man aged 35-49 years in good health.

The chain links TRBV10-3 to TRBJ1-1; 9 bases align to TRBD1. Losses at the gene ends were 6 bases for V and 1 base for J; bases not matched to a gene: 3. Germline V CDR1 and CDR2: ENHRY, SYGVKD. The CDR3 contains 14 residues. The CDR3 DNA reads TGTGCCATCAGGGGGACAGGGACGAACACTGAAGCTTTCTTT. Translating gives CAIRGTGTNTEAFF.

In its sample, this clone was seen once. V and J are TRBV28 and TRBJ1-5; no clear D gene. V was cut by 3 bases and J by 2 bases, with 8 bases left in between. This CDR3 comprises 14 residues. Germline-derived CDR1 and CDR2 are MDHEN and SYDVKM. The CDR3 region has the DNA TGTGCCAGCAGTTTGATGCAGGGCAATCAGCCCCAGCATTTT. Its translation: CASSLMQGNQPQHF. Filled out from reference TRBV28 and TRBJ1-5, the complete variable domain reads DVKVTQSSRYLVKRTGEKVFLECVQDMDHENMFWYRQDPGLGLRLIYFSYDVKMKEKGDIPEGYSVSREKKERFSLILESASTNQTSMYLCASSLMQGNQPQHFGDGTRLSIL.

The chain couples TRBV25-1 to TRBJ2-3; perhaps D is TRBD1 or TRBD2 (6 bases each). Looked up from germline, CDR1 is MGHDK and CDR2 is SYGVNS. The ends were cut back, 10 bases at V and 2 bases at J, with 16 bases in the middle. The CDR3 spans 14 residues. CDR3 bases: TGTGCCACAGTCAGGGGACTCAACACAGATACGCAGTATTTT. Encoded protein: CATVRGLNTDTQYF.

The chain links TRBV20-1 to TRBJ1-1; 8 nucleotides align to TRBD1. Looked up from germline, CDR1 is DFQATT and CDR2 is SNEGSKA (reference sequence). V shed 3 bases, J shed 8 bases, and the junction held 2 bases outside the gene matches. This CDR3 spans 11 amino acids. This CDR3 is CSARWTGEAFF. CDR3 DNA: TGCAGTGCTAGGTGGACAGGGGAAGCTTTCTTT.

This chain uses TRBV9 with TRBJ2-7, with 15 positions matching TRBD2. V was pared by 3 bases and J by 5 bases, with 3 bases of the junction left unmatched. Germline CDR1 SGDLS, CDR2 YYNGEE. The CDR3 has 15 residues. This CDR3 reads CASSGGTSGGHEQYF. The CDR3 DNA follows: TGTGCCAGCAGCGGCGGGACTAGCGGGGGGCACGAGCAGTACTTC.

CDR3 bases: TGTGCCAGCAGCGCAATAGCGGGGGGGGCCACAGATACGCAGTATTTT. Amino acids: CASSAIAGGATDTQYF. This rearrangement joins TRBV9 to TRBJ2-3, with 11 bases lining up with TRBD2. Losses at the gene ends were 3 bases for V and 2 bases for J; bases not matched to a gene: 5. This CDR3 has 16 residues. Germline V gives CDR1 SGDLS, CDR2 YYNGEE. The full variable domain, rest sourced from reference TRBV9 and TRBJ2-3, is DSGVTQTPKHLITATGQRVTLRCSPRSGDLSVYWYQQSLDQGLQFLIQYYNGEERAKGNILERFSAQQFPDLHSELNLSSLELGDSALYFCASSAIAGGATDTQYFGPGTRLTVL.

This clone was counted a single time. In nucleotides, the CDR3 is TGTGCCAGCAGCTTAGTCGCCAGCGCTATGTTCTCTGGGGCCAACGTCCTGACTTTC. Its translation: CASSLVASAMFSGANVLTF. V gene TRBV7-2 combines with J gene TRBJ2-6, with D uncertain. The CDR3 has 19 residues. Trimming stripped 1 base from V and 0 bases from J, with 16 bases between. From germline, CDR1 is SGHTA and CDR2 FQGNSA.

The chain is built from TRBV5-1 and TRBJ2-1, with D perhaps TRBD2 (5 bases). V lost 2 bases, J lost 3 bases, and 6 bases lay in between. CDR1 SGHRS and CDR2 YFSETQ come from the germline V gene. This CDR3 has 13 residues. The CDR3, as DNA: TGCGCCAGCAGCTTCGCGGGCTACAATGAGCAGTTCTTC. Amino acid sequence: CASSFAGYNEQFF.

The rearrangement links TRBV7-9 to TRBJ1-2; D not certain. This CDR3 comprises 14 residues. The germline V and J ends were trimmed by 3 bases and 0 bases, with 8 bases remaining between them. The germline V gene has CDR1 SEHNR and CDR2 FQNEAQ (reference sequence). CDR3 in amino acids: CASSFYQANYGYTF. CDR3 DNA: TGTGCCAGCAGCTTTTATCAAGCTAACTATGGCTACACCTTC.

V usage is TRBV24-1 and J usage is TRBJ1-1, with D maybe TRBD1 (5 bases). Germline CDR1 KGHDR, CDR2 SFDVKD. The CDR3 covers 13 residues. V lost 3 bases and J 8 bases, leaving 12 bases between the germline ends. CDR3: CATSDPQAREAFF. CDR3 nucleotide sequence: TGTGCCACCAGTGATCCACAGGCTCGAGAAGCTTTCTTT.

The V call is TRBV6-2 or TRBV6-3, the J call TRBJ2-7, with TRBD1 as a possible D gene (6 bases). CDR3 length: 14 amino acids. Trimming removed 6 bases at V and 4 bases at J, with 16 bases between. In germline, CDR1 is MNHEY, CDR2 SVGEGT. CDR3 sequence reads: CASSLGTSQYEQYF. CDR3 coding DNA: TGTGCCAGCAGCCTCGGGACATCCCAATACGAGCAGTACTTC.

The rearrangement uses TRBV7-9 and TRBJ2-3, with D possibly called TRBD1 or TRBD2 (5 bases each). With 6 bases removed from V and 6 bases from J, the gap between germline ends came to 10 bases. The germline CDR1 and CDR2 sequences are SEHNR and FQNEAQ (reference sequence). The CDR3 spans 12 residues. CDR3 DNA: TGTGCCAGCAGTCCGGGACCCGATACGCAGTATTTT. This codes for CASSPGPDTQYF.

This chain uses TRBV12-3 or TRBV12-4 with TRBJ2-3; possibly TRBD2 for D (5 bases). Between the trimmed V and J ends, which lost 7 bases and 5 bases, there was a span of 10 bases. The CDR3 consists of 12 residues. CDR3 coding DNA: TGTGCCAGCATGCGGGCCGAAGATACGCAGTATTTT. Amino acids: CASMRAEDTQYF.

The V and J genes are TRBV19 and TRBJ1-5; no reliable D call. Germline V gene data show CDR1 as LNHDA and CDR2 as SQIVND (reference sequence). CDR3 size: 15 residues. Deletions cut 3 bases from V and 3 bases from J, with 12 bases between. The chain's CDR3 is CASSMVSGPNQPQHF. The CDR3 coding sequence is TGTGCCAGTAGTATGGTTTCGGGTCCCAATCAGCCCCAGCATTTT. The whole variable domain, remainder taken from reference TRBV19 and TRBJ1-5, is DGGITQSPKYLFRKEGQNVTLSCEQNLNHDAMYWYRQDPGQGLRLIYYSQIVNDFQKGDIAEGYSVSREKKESFPLTVTSAQKNPTAFYLCASSMVSGPNQPQHFGDGTRLSIL.

The chain couples TRBV9 to TRBJ2-2; 9 bases line up with TRBD1. CDR3 length: 17 residues. Trimming cost V 0 bases and J 6 bases; bases outside gene matches: 9. CDR1 is SGDLS and CDR2 is YYNGEE in the germline V gene. For the CDR3, the DNA is TGTGCCAGCAGCGTAGGGTTAGGGACAGGGTCGTCCGGGGAGCTGTTTTTT. Residues: CASSVGLGTGSSGELFF.

As regards this clone: Different DNA sequences within this sample yield the same CDR3. V and J are TRBV15 and TRBJ2-5; possibly TRBD2 for D (5 bases). The CDR3 has 13 residues. V gave up 1 base and J gave up 5 bases, with 8 bases separating them. Germline V CDR1 and CDR2: LNHNV, YYDKDF (reference sequence). For the CDR3, the DNA is TGTGCCACCAGCAGAGGTAGAGGGGAGACCCAGTACTTC. Protein sequence: CATSRGRGETQYF.

The CDR3 reads CASSFGGRGDTQYF. The CDR3 coding sequence is TGCGCCAGCAGCTTCGGGGGCAGGGGAGATACGCAGTATTTT. The rearrangement joins TRBV5-1 to TRBJ2-3; perhaps D is TRBD1 or TRBD2 (6 bases each). The V gene lost 2 bases and the J gene lost 5 bases, with 12 bases spanning the gap. The germline CDR1 and CDR2 sequences are SGHRS and YFSETQ. There are 14 residues in the CDR3.

The chain uses TRBV4-3 and TRBJ2-1; 8 nucleotides match TRBD1. There are 16 residues in the CDR3. CDR1 and CDR2 (germline): LGHNA, YSLEER. V trimming: 0 bases; J trimming: 2 bases; junction bases outside the gene matches: 3. CDR3 bases: TGCGCCAGCAGCCAAGACGCAGGGGGCCCCTACAATGAGCAGTTCTTC. Translation gives CASSQDAGGPYNEQFF.

The genes are TRBV18 and TRBJ1-2; tentatively, D is TRBD1 (6 bases). Germline CDR1 is KGHSH and CDR2 is LQKENI. V gave up 6 bases and J gave up 3 bases, with 14 bases separating them. The CDR3 loop spans 14 amino acids. CDR3 coding DNA: TGTGCCAGCTCCCCCTCGGGGGGCGACTATGGCTACACCTTC. Protein product: CASSPSGGDYGYTF.

The chain employs TRBV4-3 and TRBJ1-4, with 7 nucleotides matching TRBD1. The germline V gene encodes CDR1 LGHNA and CDR2 YSLEER. Trimming removed 4 bases from V and 0 bases from J; junction bases left unmatched: 5. CDR3 length: 16 residues. CDR3 in amino acids: CASSLGQPATNEKLFF. CDR3 nucleotide sequence: TGCGCCAGCAGCCTGGGACAGCCTGCAACTAATGAAAAACTGTTTTTT.

V gene TRBV29-1 combines with J gene TRBJ2-3; TRBD1 agrees at 8 bases. Trimming cost V 4 bases and J 3 bases; bases outside gene matches: 21. This CDR3 is built from 19 residues. CDR1 and CDR2 (germline): SQVTM, ANQGSEA. The CDR3 nucleotides read TGCAGCGTTGGCGGGTTATCACCAGGGCAGGGGGCGCGGACAGATACGCAGTATTTT. Protein sequence: CSVGGLSPGQGARTDTQYF.

This chain joins TRBV7-9 and TRBJ2-5; 11 bases match TRBD2. Unmatched junction bases numbered 5, after V lost 5 bases and J lost 6 bases. The germline V gene has CDR1 SEHNR and CDR2 FQNEAQ (reference sequence). The CDR3 runs to 14 residues. The CDR3 sequence: CASSGGLADKTQYF. For the CDR3, the DNA is TGTGCCAGCAGCGGGGGACTAGCGGACAAGACCCAGTACTTC.

The chain joins TRBV6-1 to TRBJ1-5, with TRBD1 matching 7 bases. The CDR3 runs 15 residues. Germline CDR1 is MNHNS and CDR2 is SASEGT. Trimming took 2 bases from V and 7 from J; bases not matched to a gene: 8. CDR3 region: CASSERGPLSQPQHF. The CDR3 region has the DNA TGTGCCAGCAGTGAAAGGGGGCCCCTTTCCCAGCCCCAGCATTTT.

The chain employs TRBV6-5 and TRBJ1-2; D is unresolved. CDR3 length: 16 amino acids. Germline CDR1 reads MNHEY; CDR2 reads SVGAGI. V was pared by 0 bases and J by 4 bases, with 15 bases between. The DNA of the CDR3 is TGTGCCAGCAGTTACTCATGGACGGACCAGCCCTATGGCTACACCTTC. Its translation: CASSYSWTDQPYGYTF.

The chain joins TRBV7-9 to TRBJ1-1, with TRBD1 as a possible D gene (5 bases). Germline V gene lookup returns CDR1 SEHNR and CDR2 FQNEAQ (reference sequence). With 3 bases removed from V and 1 base from J, the gap between germline ends came to 12 bases. The CDR3 sequence is 15 residues long. Written as DNA, the CDR3 is TGTGCCAGCAGCTTCTCCGTGGGGCAGAACACTGAAGCTTTCTTT. It codes for CASSFSVGQNTEAFF.